These 10 T cell receptor beta chains share one sample of origin, sequenced in a study of CD8 T cells in ankylosing spondylitis. General study results and limits: A TCR beta motif made of about 8 highly homologous variants seemed typical of ankylosing spondylitis blood.

The antigens for these receptors are not known. MiXCR, applied by TCRdb to the 5' RACE reads, yields one record per CDR3 protein. The table includes some 140,000 distinct CDR3 sequences, more than 15% detected once. The sample was blood, either unsorted or a sorted T cell fraction (not recorded which). Receptors originate from a male donor with ankylosing spondylitis.

This clonotype was recorded many times. V usage is TRBV27 and J usage is TRBJ2-1; TRBD2 matches at 8 bases. The CDR3 runs 16 residues. Unmatched junction bases numbered 12, after V lost 8 bases and J lost 3 bases. CDR1 is MNHEY and CDR2 is SMNVEV in the germline V gene (reference sequence). CDR3 DNA sequence: TGTGCCAGCGGTCCCCGAAGCGGGAGTTTCTACAATGAGCAGTTCTTC. Translating it yields CASGPRSGSFYNEQFF.

Many counts were recorded for this clonotype. The rearrangement uses TRBV6-8 and TRBJ2-4; 8 bases agree with TRBD1. CDR3 length: 15 amino acids. Germline V gene sequence: CDR1 MNHGY, CDR2 SAAAGT. V lost 7 bases to trimming and J lost 0 bases; unmatched junction nucleotides: 5. CDR3 residues: CASTKTGVAKNIQYF. The DNA for the CDR3 is TGTGCCAGCACCAAGACAGGGGTAGCCAAAAACATTCAGTACTTC.

This chain connects TRBV25-1 to TRBJ2-5; 7 positions agree with TRBD2. The trim removed 4 bases at V and 2 bases at J, leaving 10 bases unmatched. Germline V gene data show CDR1 as MGHDK and CDR2 as SYGVNS. The CDR3 totals 16 residues. CDR3 nucleotides: TGTGCCAGCAGTGGGTCTAGCGGAGCCCCACAAGAGACCCAGTACTTC. Translating gives CASSGSSGAPQETQYF. The variable domain in full, with the rest retrieved from reference TRBV25-1 and TRBJ2-5, is EADIYQTPRYLVIGTGKKITLECSQTMGHDKMYWYQQDPGMELHLIHYSYGVNSTEKGDLSSESTVSRIRTEHFPLTLESARPSHTSQYLCASSGSSGAPQETQYFGPGTRLLVL.

The V gene is TRBV7-8, the J gene TRBJ2-1; a weak D match, TRBD1 (6 bases). The ends were cut back, 1 base at V and 4 bases at J, with 17 bases in the middle. The germline gives CDR1 SGHVS, CDR2 FQNEAQ. This CDR3 comprises 17 residues. The CDR3 spells CASSLDWDTWGYNEQFF. The CDR3 DNA reads TGTGCCAGCAGCTTAGATTGGGACACATGGGGGTACAATGAGCAGTTCTTC.

This clonotype occurred many times. Compared with germline, one end of the junction differs, possibly owing to a read error. The chain employs TRBV5-1 and TRBJ2-3; D is undetermined. The CDR3 sequence is 15 residues long. Germline CDR1 and CDR2: SGHRS and YFSETQ. CDR3 amino acids: CASTQQPHSRDPQYF. The CDR3 DNA sequence: TGCGCCAGCACCCAACAGCCTCACTCACGAGATCCGCAGTATTTT.

J is TRBJ1-1 and V is TRBV5-1, with D possibly matching TRBD1 (5 bases). The V end was cut by 3 bases, the J end by 4 bases, with 16 bases between. The CDR3 runs 15 residues. Germline V gene data show CDR1 as SGHRS and CDR2 as YFSETQ. As DNA, the CDR3 is TGCGCCAGCAGCTCCCCTGTGGGGGAGGTCACTGAAGCTTTCTTT. Protein product: CASSSPVGEVTEAFF.

This clonotype turned up a few times. This chain joins TRBV5-1 and TRBJ1-1, with no clear D. Trimming left V 5 bases short and J 1 base short, with 15 bases between. The germline gives CDR1 SGHRS, CDR2 YFSETQ. This CDR3 is 15 amino acids long. The CDR3 loop reads CASRGLREENTEAFF. DNA of the CDR3: TGCGCCAGCAGGGGCTTAAGAGAGGAGAACACTGAAGCTTTCTTT.

This clonotype was counted between two and nine times. V is TRBV6-1 and J is TRBJ2-1; D tentatively reads TRBD1 or TRBD2 (5 bases each). From germline, CDR1 is MNHNS and CDR2 SASEGT. The CDR3 has 15 amino acids. Trimming left V 3 bases short and J 5 bases short, with 14 bases between. The CDR3 spells CASSDRVWGNNEQFF. The CDR3 coding sequence is TGTGCCAGCAGTGACCGGGTCTGGGGGAACAATGAGCAGTTCTTC.

V and J are TRBV12-3 or TRBV12-4 and TRBJ1-2; D might be TRBD1 (6 bases). The CDR3 totals 15 residues. Trimming left V 5 bases short and J 6 bases short, with 19 bases between. The CDR3 DNA reads as TGTGCCAGCAGTCTAGATGCCCAGGGGCGGCATGGCTACACCTTC. Translation: CASSLDAQGRHGYTF.

The chain links TRBV28 to TRBJ2-7; 9 bases are a match to TRBD2. After removal of 3 bases from V and 6 bases from J, the junction contained 6 bases not matched to a gene. This CDR3 has 14 residues. Germline V gene lookup returns CDR1 MDHEN and CDR2 SYDVKM. CDR3 coding DNA: TGTGCCAGCAGTTTGGCTAGCGGGGTGAGCGAGCAGTACTTC. Translating it yields CASSLASGVSEQYF.